Given below is one TCR beta chain in context. This could be a read error, since a much larger clone is one nucleotide away. The CDR3 has 13 residues. CDR1 and CDR2 from the germline V gene are PRHDT and FYEKMQ (reference sequence). The beta constant-region primer was an equimolar mix of two oligonucleotides covering TRBC1 and TRBC2. Ligated cDNA was amplified by four rounds of PCR with nested alpha and beta constant-region primers and SP2. TCRdb redid the calling of the UMI-ligation and nested PCR reads with MiXCR, one entry per CDR3 protein. Among approximately 80,000 distinct CDR3 sequences listed, roughly 9.2% were seen once. This entry belongs to a study of naive and memory T cell subsets. After the first PCR, alpha and beta chain libraries were processed separately.

This receptor was identified in a human donor in good health. What was sequenced was naive CD8+ T cells from blood. The rearrangement joins TRBV13 to TRBJ2-5, with D maybe TRBD2 (6 bases). CDR3: CAGSPTSQETQYF. The CDR3 coding sequence is TGTGCCGGCAGCCCGACTAGCCAAGAGACCCAGTACTTC.